The entry that follows covers one T cell receptor (beta chain) sequence. Clones were sequenced by immunoSEQ multiplex PCR, and TCRdb holds only the in-frame ones, with some missing. The sample contains 2 million to 2.5 million clones, 85% to 95% of which appear only once. This entry belongs to a study of shared clonotypes between healthy human individuals. The sample was naive CD4+ T cells from PBMCs. This sample's subset: CD45RA+ positively selected. The sequence was obtained from a man between 18 and 35 years old in good health. Some clones in this sample may be carry-over from other donors' samples.

The CDR3 reads CASSLSSGQRYGYTF. The CDR3 coding sequence is TGTGCCAGCTCACTCTCCTCGGGACAGCGCTATGGCTACACCTTC. The rearrangement joins TRBV18 to TRBJ1-2; TRBD1 matches at 7 bases. V lost 4 bases, J lost 4 bases, and 9 bases stayed unmatched. CDR3 size: 15 residues. Germline assignment: CDR1 KGHSH and CDR2 LQKENI.